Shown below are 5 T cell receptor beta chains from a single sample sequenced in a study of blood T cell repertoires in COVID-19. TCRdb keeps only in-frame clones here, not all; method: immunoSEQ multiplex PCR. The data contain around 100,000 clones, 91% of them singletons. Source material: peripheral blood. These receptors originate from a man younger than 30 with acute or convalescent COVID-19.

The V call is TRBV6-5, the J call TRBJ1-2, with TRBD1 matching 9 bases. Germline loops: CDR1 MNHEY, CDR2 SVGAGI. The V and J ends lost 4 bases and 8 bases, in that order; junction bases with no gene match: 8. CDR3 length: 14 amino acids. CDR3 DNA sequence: TGTGCCAGCAGTTCACCTGGGACAGGGAACGGCTACACCTTC. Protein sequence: CASSSPGTGNGYTF.

The CDR3 sequence: CASSLQGADEKLFF. The CDR3 bases are TGCGCCAGCAGCCTTCAGGGGGCAGACGAAAAACTGTTTTTT. This sequence joins TRBV4-1 and TRBJ1-4, with 8 bases that match TRBD1. V lost 4 bases to trimming and J lost 8 bases; unmatched junction nucleotides: 6. Germline V gives CDR1 MGHRA, CDR2 YSYEKL. The CDR3 spans 14 residues.

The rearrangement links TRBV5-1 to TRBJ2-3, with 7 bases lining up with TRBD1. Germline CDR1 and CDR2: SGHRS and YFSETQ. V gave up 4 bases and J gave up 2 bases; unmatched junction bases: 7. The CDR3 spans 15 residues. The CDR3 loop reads CASSRDSKTTDTQYF. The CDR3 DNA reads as TGCGCCAGCAGCCGGGACAGTAAAACCACAGATACGCAGTATTTT.

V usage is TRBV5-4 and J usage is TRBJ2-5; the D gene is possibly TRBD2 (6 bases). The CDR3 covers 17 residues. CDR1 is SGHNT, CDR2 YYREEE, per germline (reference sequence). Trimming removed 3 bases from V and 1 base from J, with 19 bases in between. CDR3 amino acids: CASSSGGGRDFQETQYF. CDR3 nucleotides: TGTGCCAGCAGCTCGGGTGGGGGACGGGACTTCCAAGAGACCCAGTACTTC.

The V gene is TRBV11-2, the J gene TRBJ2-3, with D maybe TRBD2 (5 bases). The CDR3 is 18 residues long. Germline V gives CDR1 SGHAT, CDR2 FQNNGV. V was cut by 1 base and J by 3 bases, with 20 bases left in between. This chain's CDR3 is CASSLASRWESMTDTQYF. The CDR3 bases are TGTGCCAGCAGCTTAGCATCTAGGTGGGAGAGTATGACAGATACGCAGTATTTT.